Below, 30 T cell receptor beta chains from the same sample are listed, as sequenced in a study of cytomegalovirus exposure and HLA in healthy donors. Using immunoSEQ multiplex PCR, the repertoire was profiled, and TCRdb retains in-frame clones only, with some absent. This table has some 170,000 clones, about nine tenths appearing once. Material: PBMCs. The receptors stem from a man aged 18-30 years in good health and CMV-seropositive.

This sequence joins TRBV9 and TRBJ2-1; 8 positions agree with TRBD2. The CDR3 is 15 residues long. V lost 0 bases to trimming and J lost 4 bases; unmatched junction nucleotides: 3. Germline V gene sequence: CDR1 SGDLS, CDR2 YYNGEE. CDR3 loop: CASSVDSGTYNEQFF. The CDR3 DNA follows: TGTGCCAGCAGCGTAGATAGCGGGACTTACAATGAGCAGTTCTTC.

This clone was counted a single time. The V and J genes are TRBV11-2 and TRBJ2-2; possible D gene TRBD2, 5 bases. The V and J ends lost 8 bases and 5 bases respectively, with 12 bases between them. Germline loops: CDR1 SGHAT, CDR2 FQNNGV. This CDR3 comprises 13 residues. Here the CDR3 reads CASAGLKTGELFF. The DNA of the CDR3 is TGTGCCAGCGCGGGCCTGAAGACCGGGGAGCTGTTTTTT.

The chain uses TRBV6-5 and TRBJ1-5; TRBD1 matches at 7 bases. The CDR3 length is 14 residues. Germline V gives CDR1 MNHEY, CDR2 SVGAGI. With 6 bases clipped from V and 6 bases from J, the junction kept 8 bases outside the gene matches. In DNA form, the CDR3 reads TGTGCCAGCAGCATTGACAGGGAGGCTCAGCCCCAGCATTTT. It is translated as CASSIDREAQPQHF.

This sequence joins TRBV28 and TRBJ2-7; 8 bases are a match to TRBD1. V was pared by 6 bases and J by 4 bases, with 5 bases of the junction left unmatched. Germline CDR1 and CDR2: MDHEN and SYDVKM. This CDR3 is 13 amino acids long. CDR3 loop: CASRLDREYEQYF. CDR3 nucleotide sequence: TGTGCCAGCAGGCTGGACAGGGAATACGAGCAGTACTTC. Drawing the rest from reference TRBV28 and TRBJ2-7, the complete variable domain is DVKVTQSSRYLVKRTGEKVFLECVQDMDHENMFWYRQDPGLGLRLIYFSYDVKMKEKGDIPEGYSVSREKKERFSLILESASTNQTSMYLCASRLDREYEQYFGPGTRLTVT.

This chain joins TRBV7-9 and TRBJ1-6; 9 positions agree with TRBD1. There are 19 residues in the CDR3. V lost 5 bases, J lost 4 bases, and 15 bases stayed unmatched. Per the germline V gene, CDR1 is SEHNR and CDR2 is FQNEAQ (reference sequence). CDR3 nucleotides: TGTGCCAGCAGCACGCACCGGGACAGGGACCACCTATATAATTCACCCCTCCACTTT. It encodes CASSTHRDRDHLYNSPLHF.

The chain uses TRBV7-2 and TRBJ1-4, with D possibly being TRBD1 (6 bases). This CDR3 region has 16 residues. In germline, CDR1 is SGHTA, CDR2 FQGNSA. V lost 3 bases and J lost 10, with 21 bases in between. The CDR3 loop reads CASSLSNSGQTGKLFF. CDR3 DNA sequence: TGTGCCAGCAGCTTGTCCAATTCCGGACAGACCGGAAAACTGTTTTTT.

The rearrangement links TRBV4-1 to TRBJ1-5; 8 positions match TRBD1. V lost 2 bases and J lost 2; bases outside the gene matches: 5. Germline assignment: CDR1 MGHRA and CDR2 YSYEKL. CDR3 size: 16 residues. CDR3 nucleotides: TGCGCCAGCAGCCAATTGACAGGGGTCGGCAATCAGCCCCAGCATTTT. Its protein is CASSQLTGVGNQPQHF.

This chain joins TRBV27 and TRBJ1-1; TRBD1 is a possible D gene (5 bases). Germline V gene lookup returns CDR1 MNHEY and CDR2 SMNVEV (reference sequence). Trimming shortened V by 6 bases and J by 2 bases, and 10 bases separated the two germline ends. The CDR3 spans 13 residues. This chain's CDR3 is CASSAGGNTEAFF. In nucleotides, the CDR3 is TGTGCCAGCAGCGCCGGGGGAAACACTGAAGCTTTCTTT.

The chain combines TRBV4-3 with TRBJ2-2, with 7 nucleotides matching TRBD2. Per germline, CDR1 LGHNA and CDR2 YSLEER. CDR3 length equals 15 residues. J lost 6 bases, V lost 4 bases, and 8 bases had no gene match. The CDR3, as DNA: TGCGCCAGCAGCCCGGAAGGAGGGAGGGCCGGGGAGCTGTTTTTT. Amino acids: CASSPEGGRAGELFF.

This clone came up a few times. The chain links TRBV5-4 to TRBJ2-5, with D possibly being TRBD1 (5 bases). CDR1 and CDR2 (germline): SGHNT, YYREEE (reference sequence). The length of the CDR3 is 13 residues. Trimming cost V 2 bases and J 1 base, with 6 bases left between them. The CDR3 loop is CASSFTGQETQYF. As DNA, the CDR3 is TGTGCCAGCAGCTTCACAGGCCAAGAGACCCAGTACTTC.

The chain joins TRBV27 to TRBJ2-1; TRBD2 is a possible D gene (6 bases). CDR1 and CDR2 from the germline V gene are MNHEY and SMNVEV (reference sequence). Between the trimmed V and J ends, which lost 5 bases and 5 bases, there was a span of 16 bases. CDR3 size: 15 residues. The CDR3 protein is CASSTGTSNHNEQFF. The CDR3 bases are TGTGCCAGCAGTACCGGGACTTCCAACCACAATGAGCAGTTCTTC.

The chain employs TRBV18 and TRBJ1-2, with D perhaps TRBD1 (5 bases). Germline values: CDR1 KGHSH, CDR2 LQKENI. The CDR3 extends over 13 amino acids. Trimming left V 6 bases short and J 4 bases short, with 12 bases between. The CDR3 nucleotides are TGTGCCAGCTCCCCGGACAAGAGCTATGGCTACACCTTC. It codes for CASSPDKSYGYTF.

This clone was counted only a few times. This chain joins TRBV4-1 and TRBJ2-7, with 11 bases lining up with TRBD1. Looked up from germline, CDR1 is MGHRA and CDR2 is YSYEKL. The CDR3 is 16 residues long. The junction had 11 bases not matched to a gene; V was cut back by 4 bases and J by 6 bases. CDR3 coding DNA: TGCGCCAGCAGCCTTCACTTTCCGGGACAGGGGGTCGAGCAGTACTTC. This gives the protein CASSLHFPGQGVEQYF.

The V gene is TRBV6-5, the J gene TRBJ2-1, with TRBD2 matching over 7 bases. The length of the CDR3 is 14 residues. CDR1 and CDR2 (germline): MNHEY, SVGAGI. The V segment lost 9 bases and the J segment 10 bases; nucleotides outside the gene matches: 15. The CDR3 reads CASAIGGSGYEQFF. CDR3 in DNA: TGTGCCAGTGCGATCGGCGGGAGTGGATACGAGCAGTTCTTC.

The chain carries TRBV5-1 and TRBJ2-7; D is perhaps TRBD2 (6 bases). The germline V gene encodes CDR1 SGHRS and CDR2 YFSETQ. The CDR3 spans 15 residues. V lost 4 bases and J lost 0, with 14 bases in between. CDR3 region: CASSPGTLSSYEQYF. The CDR3 DNA reads TGCGCCAGCAGCCCCGGGACTCTCAGCTCCTACGAGCAGTACTTC.

This chain uses TRBV9 with TRBJ1-3; D unclear. The V end lost 0 bases, the J end lost 1 base, and 8 bases lay between the germline ends. Germline V gene sequence: CDR1 SGDLS, CDR2 YYNGEE. The CDR3 is made up of 15 amino acids. In DNA form, the CDR3 reads TGTGCCAGCAGCGTAGAACGGTATTCTGGAAACACCATATATTTT. Translated: CASSVERYSGNTIYF.

Turning to this clone: Other DNA sequences in the same sample also yield this CDR3. The chain uses TRBV6-5 and TRBJ2-7; D uncertain. The CDR3 runs to 13 residues. Germline CDR1 reads MNHEY; CDR2 reads SVGAGI. V gave up 0 bases and J gave up 1 base, with 4 bases separating them. Here the CDR3 reads CASSYSTSYEQYF. CDR3 bases: TGTGCCAGCAGTTACTCGACTTCCTACGAGCAGTACTTC.

This chain uses TRBV9 with TRBJ2-3; 11 bases are shared with TRBD2. There are 18 residues in the CDR3. V lost 3 bases and J lost 0; bases outside the gene matches: 9. Germline CDR1 and CDR2: SGDLS and YYNGEE. The CDR3 DNA reads as TGTGCCAGCAGCGCCCCATCGAGACTAGCGGGGAGCACAGATACGCAGTATTTT. This codes for CASSAPSRLAGSTDTQYF. The complete variable domain, with remaining parts taken from reference TRBV9 and TRBJ2-3, reads DSGVTQTPKHLITATGQRVTLRCSPRSGDLSVYWYQQSLDQGLQFLIQYYNGEERAKGNILERFSAQQFPDLHSELNLSSLELGDSALYFCASSAPSRLAGSTDTQYFGPGTRLTVL.

V usage is TRBV5-6 and J usage is TRBJ1-2; D not resolved. The V and J ends lost 3 bases and 4 bases respectively, with 16 bases between them. The germline CDR1 and CDR2 sequences are SGHDT and YYEEEE. This CDR3 is 15 amino acids long. CDR3 amino acids: CASSSGGQIRYGYTF. As DNA, the CDR3 is TGTGCCAGCAGCTCGGGAGGGCAGATCCGCTATGGCTACACCTTC.

The CDR3 here is CASSPSVGRNEQFF. CDR3 nucleotides: TGTGCCAGCAGCCCTTCTGTGGGCCGGAATGAGCAGTTCTTC. The V and J genes are TRBV13 and TRBJ2-1; D gene ambiguous. Trimming cost V 5 bases and J 7 bases, with 15 bases left between them. This CDR3 is 14 amino acids long. Germline CDR1 reads PRHDT; CDR2 reads FYEKMQ (reference sequence).

The chain recombines TRBV10-2 with TRBJ2-1, with 7 bases matching TRBD2. With V trimmed by 7 bases and J by 9 bases, 9 bases remained unmatched. Germline CDR1 and CDR2: WSHSY and SAAADI. This CDR3 contains 13 residues. The CDR3: CASTERERGEQFF. The DNA of the CDR3 is TGCGCCAGCACCGAGAGGGAGCGGGGTGAGCAGTTCTTC.

The chain is built from TRBV5-4 and TRBJ2-1; D might be TRBD2 (6 bases). Trimming shortened V by 4 bases and J by 8 bases, and 19 bases separated the two germline ends. This CDR3 region has 15 residues. CDR1 SGHNT and CDR2 YYREEE come from the germline V gene (reference sequence). As DNA, the CDR3 is TGTGCCAGCAGCAGGGACTCGTCTAGTTTCGATGAGCAGTTCTTC. Translated, it gives CASSRDSSSFDEQFF.

V and J are TRBV27 and TRBJ2-7, with D possibly being TRBD1 (5 bases). The V gene's germline CDR1 is MNHEY and CDR2 SMNVEV (reference sequence). This CDR3 comprises 13 residues. V lost 6 bases and J 0 bases, leaving 9 bases between the germline ends. The CDR3 sequence: CASSQGHSYEQYF. Here the CDR3 DNA reads TGTGCCAGCAGCCAGGGTCACTCCTACGAGCAGTACTTC.

V and J are TRBV21-1 and TRBJ2-7; the table's D call TRBD1 went unverified against the DNA. TRBV21-1 is described as a pseudogene. This CDR3 has 16 amino acids. CDR3 coding DNA: TGTGCCAGCAGGGGCCTGACAGGGATGAGGTCCTACGAGCAGTACTTC. Encoded protein: CASRGLTGMRSYEQYF.

The CDR3 sequence is CAIGGGGGNTIYF. Written as DNA, the CDR3 is TGTGCCATAGGAGGGGGGGGCGGAAACACCATATATTTT. V is TRBV15 and J is TRBJ1-3, with D perhaps TRBD1 (6 bases). The V end was cut by 10 bases, the J end by 4 bases, with 14 bases between. The CDR3 runs to 13 residues. CDR1 LNHNV and CDR2 YYDKDF come from the germline V gene (reference sequence). Using reference TRBV15 and TRBJ1-3 for the parts outside the CDR3, the full variable domain is DAMVIQNPRYQVTQFGKPVTLSCSQTLNHNVMYWYQQKSSQAPKLLFHYYDKDFNNEADTPDNFQSRRPNTSFCFLDIRSPGLGDTAMYLCAIGGGGGNTIYFGEGSWLTVV.

CDR3 protein: CASSVEWANTEAFF. The CDR3 nucleotides are TGTGCCAGCAGCGTAGAATGGGCGAACACTGAAGCTTTCTTT. V and J are TRBV9 and TRBJ1-1; no definite D call. Germline CDR1 SGDLS, CDR2 YYNGEE. The CDR3 extends over 14 amino acids. Trimming took off 0 bases at V and 1 base at J, with 7 bases between the two ends.

The V and J genes are TRBV7-6 and TRBJ2-1; 7 positions match TRBD2. Trimming at V came to 5 bases and at J to 0 bases, leaving 7 bases not matched to a gene. CDR3 length: 16 amino acids. Germline-derived CDR1 and CDR2 are SGHVS and FNYEAQ. CDR3 nucleotides: TGTGCCAGCAGCCTAAGCGGGGCCCACTCCTACAATGAGCAGTTCTTC. This codes for CASSLSGAHSYNEQFF.

The chain carries TRBV6-5 and TRBJ1-4, with 7 bases fitting TRBD1. V shed 6 bases, J shed 7 bases, and the junction held 11 bases outside the gene matches. The CDR3 extends over 15 amino acids. CDR1 is MNHEY, CDR2 SVGAGI, per germline. Written as DNA, the CDR3 is TGTGCCAGCAGCACTCTCGGGACAGCTCTTGAAAAACTGTTTTTT. Its translation is CASSTLGTALEKLFF.

The J gene is TRBJ2-7, the V gene TRBV11-2; D call uncertain. The CDR3 has 12 residues. V gave up 3 bases and J gave up 0 bases, with 3 bases separating them. Per the germline V gene, CDR1 is SGHAT and CDR2 is FQNNGV. CDR3: CASSFVSYEQYF. The CDR3 DNA sequence: TGTGCCAGCAGCTTCGTCTCCTACGAGCAGTACTTC.

The chain couples TRBV5-1 to TRBJ1-1, with TRBD1 matching over 11 bases. The CDR3 runs 17 residues. V shed 1 base, J shed 4 bases, and the junction held 9 bases outside the gene matches. Germline-derived CDR1 and CDR2 are SGHRS and YFSETQ. Here the CDR3 reads CASSLNPDRGPFTEAFF. CDR3 DNA sequence: TGCGCCAGCAGCTTGAATCCGGACAGGGGGCCTTTCACTGAAGCTTTCTTT.